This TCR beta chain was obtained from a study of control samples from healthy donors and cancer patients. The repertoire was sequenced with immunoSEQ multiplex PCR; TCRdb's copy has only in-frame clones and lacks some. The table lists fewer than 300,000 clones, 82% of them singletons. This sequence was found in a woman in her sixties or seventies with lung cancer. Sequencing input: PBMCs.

In DNA, the CDR3 is TGTGCCAGCAGCGTAGCTCGACAGTACAATGAGCAGTTCTTC. It yields the protein CASSVARQYNEQFF. The chain has TRBV9 and TRBJ2-1; TRBD1 is a possible D gene (5 bases). Looked up from germline, CDR1 is SGDLS and CDR2 is YYNGEE. Trimming took off 0 bases at V and 4 bases at J, with 8 bases between the two ends. CDR3 length: 14 amino acids.